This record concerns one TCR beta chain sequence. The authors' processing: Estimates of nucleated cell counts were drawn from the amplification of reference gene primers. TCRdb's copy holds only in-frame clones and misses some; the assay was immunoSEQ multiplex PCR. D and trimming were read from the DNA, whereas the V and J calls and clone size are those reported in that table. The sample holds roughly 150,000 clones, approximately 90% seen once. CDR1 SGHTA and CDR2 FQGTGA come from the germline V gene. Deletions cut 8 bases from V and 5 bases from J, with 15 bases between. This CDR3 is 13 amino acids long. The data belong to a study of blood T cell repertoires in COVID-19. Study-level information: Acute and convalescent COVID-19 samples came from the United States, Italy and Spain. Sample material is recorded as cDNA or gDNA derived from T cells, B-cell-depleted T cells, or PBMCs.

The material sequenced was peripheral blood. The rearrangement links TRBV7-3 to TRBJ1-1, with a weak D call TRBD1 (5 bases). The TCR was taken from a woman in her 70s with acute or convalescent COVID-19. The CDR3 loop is CASGQGGDTEAFF. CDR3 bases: TGTGCCAGCGGGCAGGGCGGAGATACTGAAGCTTTCTTT.